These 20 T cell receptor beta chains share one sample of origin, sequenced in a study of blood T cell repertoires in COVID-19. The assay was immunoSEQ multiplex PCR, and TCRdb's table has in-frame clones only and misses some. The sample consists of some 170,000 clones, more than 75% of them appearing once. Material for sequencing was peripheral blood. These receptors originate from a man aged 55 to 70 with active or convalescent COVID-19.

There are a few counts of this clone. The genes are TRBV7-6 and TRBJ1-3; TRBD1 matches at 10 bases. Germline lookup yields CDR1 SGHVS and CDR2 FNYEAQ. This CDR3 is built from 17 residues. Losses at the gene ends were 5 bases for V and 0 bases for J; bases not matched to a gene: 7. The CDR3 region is CASSPGTGVYSGNTIYF. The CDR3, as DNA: TGTGCCAGCAGCCCCGGGACAGGGGTCTACTCTGGAAACACCATATATTTT.

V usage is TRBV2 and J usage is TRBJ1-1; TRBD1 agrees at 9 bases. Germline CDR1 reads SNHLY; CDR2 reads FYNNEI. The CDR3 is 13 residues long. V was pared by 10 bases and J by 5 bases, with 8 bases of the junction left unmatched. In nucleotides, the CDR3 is TGTGCCAACCCGAACAGGGGGCAGACTGAAGCTTTCTTT. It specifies CANPNRGQTEAFF.

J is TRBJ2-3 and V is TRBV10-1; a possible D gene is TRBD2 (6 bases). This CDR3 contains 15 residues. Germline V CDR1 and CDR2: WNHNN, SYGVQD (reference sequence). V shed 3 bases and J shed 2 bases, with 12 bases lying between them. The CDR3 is CASSEGDSNTDTQYF. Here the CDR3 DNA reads TGCGCCAGCAGTGAAGGGGACTCGAACACAGATACGCAGTATTTT.

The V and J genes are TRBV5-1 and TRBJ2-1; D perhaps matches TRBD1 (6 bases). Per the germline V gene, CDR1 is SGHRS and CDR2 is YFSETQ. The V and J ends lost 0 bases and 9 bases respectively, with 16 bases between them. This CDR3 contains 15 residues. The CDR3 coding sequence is TGCGCCAGCAGCTTGGAGGGATACAGGGCAGGTGAGCAGTTCTTC. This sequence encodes CASSLEGYRAGEQFF.

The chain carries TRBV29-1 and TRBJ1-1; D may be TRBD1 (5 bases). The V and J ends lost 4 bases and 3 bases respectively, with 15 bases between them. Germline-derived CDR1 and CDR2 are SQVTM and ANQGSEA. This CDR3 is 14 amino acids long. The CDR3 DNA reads TGCAGCGTTGCAGGACAATATGGGGACACTGAAGCTTTCTTT. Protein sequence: CSVAGQYGDTEAFF.

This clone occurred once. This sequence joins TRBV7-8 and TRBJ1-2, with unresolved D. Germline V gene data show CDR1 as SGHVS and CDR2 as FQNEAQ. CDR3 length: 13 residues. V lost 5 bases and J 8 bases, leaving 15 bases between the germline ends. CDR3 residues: CASSPGGSGGYTF. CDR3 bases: TGTGCCAGCAGCCCCGGTGGGAGCGGCGGCTACACCTTC. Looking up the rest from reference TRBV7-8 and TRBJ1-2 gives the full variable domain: GAGVSQSPRYKVAKRGQDVALRCDPISGHVSLFWYQQALGQGPEFLTYFQNEAQLDKSGLPSDRFFAERPEGSVSTLKIQRTQQEDSAVYLCASSPGGSGGYTFGSGTRLTVV.

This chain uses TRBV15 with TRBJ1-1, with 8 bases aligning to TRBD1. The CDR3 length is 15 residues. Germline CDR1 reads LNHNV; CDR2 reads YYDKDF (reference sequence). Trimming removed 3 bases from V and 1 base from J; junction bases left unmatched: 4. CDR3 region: CATSRRTGKNTEAFF. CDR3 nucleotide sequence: TGTGCCACCAGCAGGAGGACAGGGAAGAACACTGAAGCTTTCTTT.

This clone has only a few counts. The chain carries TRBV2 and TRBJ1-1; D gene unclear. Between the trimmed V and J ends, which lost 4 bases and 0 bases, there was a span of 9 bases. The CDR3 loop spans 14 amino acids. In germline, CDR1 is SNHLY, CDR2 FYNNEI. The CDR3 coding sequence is TGTGCCAGCAGTGTCCAGTCAATGAACACTGAAGCTTTCTTT. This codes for CASSVQSMNTEAFF.

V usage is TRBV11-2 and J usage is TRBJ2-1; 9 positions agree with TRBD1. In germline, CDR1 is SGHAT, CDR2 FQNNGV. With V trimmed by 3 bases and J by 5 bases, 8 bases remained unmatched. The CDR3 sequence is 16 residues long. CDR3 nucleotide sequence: TGTGCCAGCAGCTTTCGCCGGGACAGGGCCCACAATGAGCAGTTCTTC. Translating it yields CASSFRRDRAHNEQFF.

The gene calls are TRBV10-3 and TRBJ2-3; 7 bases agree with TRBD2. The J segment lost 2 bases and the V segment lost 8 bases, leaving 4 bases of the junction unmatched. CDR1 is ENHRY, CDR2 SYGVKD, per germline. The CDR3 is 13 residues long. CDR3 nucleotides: TGTGCCATCCGGGGACTACCCACAGATACGCAGTATTTT. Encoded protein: CAIRGLPTDTQYF.

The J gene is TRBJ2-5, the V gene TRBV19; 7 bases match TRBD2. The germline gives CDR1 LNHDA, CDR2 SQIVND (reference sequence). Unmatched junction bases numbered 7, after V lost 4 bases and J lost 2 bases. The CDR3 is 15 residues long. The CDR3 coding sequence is TGTGCCAGTAGTAAAGAGGGACTAACACAAGAGACCCAGTACTTC. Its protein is CASSKEGLTQETQYF.

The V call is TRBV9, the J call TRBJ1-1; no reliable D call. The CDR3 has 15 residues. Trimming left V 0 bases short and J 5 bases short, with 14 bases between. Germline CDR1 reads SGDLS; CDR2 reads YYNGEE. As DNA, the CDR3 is TGTGCCAGCAGCGTAGCTCGGGCGGGGTGGACTGAAGCTTTCTTT. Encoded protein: CASSVARAGWTEAFF.

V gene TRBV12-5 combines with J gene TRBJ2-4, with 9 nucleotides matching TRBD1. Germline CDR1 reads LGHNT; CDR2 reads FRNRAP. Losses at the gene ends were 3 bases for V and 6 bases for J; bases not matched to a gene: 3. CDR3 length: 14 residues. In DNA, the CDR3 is TGTGCTAGTGGTTTTGGACAGGGGACAAACATTCAGTACTTC. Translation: CASGFGQGTNIQYF.

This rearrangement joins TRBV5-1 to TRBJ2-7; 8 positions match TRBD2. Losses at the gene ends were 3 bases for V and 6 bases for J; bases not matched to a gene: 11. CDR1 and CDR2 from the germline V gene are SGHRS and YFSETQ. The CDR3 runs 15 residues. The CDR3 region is CASSSRSGGPSEQYF. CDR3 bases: TGCGCCAGCAGCTCGAGGTCGGGAGGGCCGAGCGAGCAGTACTTC.

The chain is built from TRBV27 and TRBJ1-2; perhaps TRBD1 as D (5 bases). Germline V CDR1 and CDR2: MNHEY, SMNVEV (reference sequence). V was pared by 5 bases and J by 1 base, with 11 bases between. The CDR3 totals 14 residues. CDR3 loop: CASSPRQSNYGYTF. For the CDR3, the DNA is TGTGCCAGCAGTCCCCGACAGAGTAACTATGGCTACACCTTC.

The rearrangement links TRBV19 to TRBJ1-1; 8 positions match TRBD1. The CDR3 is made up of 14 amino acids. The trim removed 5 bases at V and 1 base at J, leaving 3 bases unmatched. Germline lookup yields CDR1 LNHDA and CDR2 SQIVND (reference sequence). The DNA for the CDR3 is TGTGCCAGTAGTCTCCAGGGGGCGAACACTGAAGCTTTCTTT. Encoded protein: CASSLQGANTEAFF.

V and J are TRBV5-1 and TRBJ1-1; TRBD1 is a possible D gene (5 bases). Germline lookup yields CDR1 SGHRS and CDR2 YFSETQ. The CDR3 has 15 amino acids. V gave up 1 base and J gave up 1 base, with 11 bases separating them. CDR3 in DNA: TGCGCCAGCAGCTTGTCGGCCAGGGAGAACACTGAAGCTTTCTTT. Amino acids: CASSLSARENTEAFF.

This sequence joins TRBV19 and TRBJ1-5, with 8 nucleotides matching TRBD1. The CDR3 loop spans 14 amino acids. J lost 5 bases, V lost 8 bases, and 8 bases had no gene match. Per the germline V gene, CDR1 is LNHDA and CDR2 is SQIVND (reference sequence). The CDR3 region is CASADRGFYQPQHF. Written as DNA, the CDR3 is TGTGCCAGTGCTGACAGGGGTTTTTATCAGCCCCAGCATTTT.

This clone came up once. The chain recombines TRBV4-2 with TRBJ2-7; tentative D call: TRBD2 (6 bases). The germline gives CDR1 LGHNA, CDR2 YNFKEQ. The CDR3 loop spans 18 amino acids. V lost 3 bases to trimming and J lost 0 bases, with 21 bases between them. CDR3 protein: CASSHRKGTAGHSYEQYF. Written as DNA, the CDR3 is TGTGCCAGCAGCCATAGAAAAGGAACGGCGGGGCACTCCTACGAGCAGTACTTC.

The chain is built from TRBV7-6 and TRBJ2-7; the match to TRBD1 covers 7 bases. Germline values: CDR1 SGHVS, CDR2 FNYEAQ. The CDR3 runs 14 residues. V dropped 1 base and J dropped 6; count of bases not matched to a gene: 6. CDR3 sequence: CASSLEQGFVEQYF. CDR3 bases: TGTGCCAGCAGCTTAGAACAGGGGTTTGTCGAGCAGTACTTC.